This TCR beta chain was found in a study of shared clonotypes between healthy human individuals. The CDR3 runs 13 residues. Germline CDR1 and CDR2: MDHEN and SYDVKM. Trimming took off 6 bases at V and 4 bases at J, with 10 bases between the two ends. This table comes from immunoSEQ multiplex PCR, and its TCRdb copy is limited to in-frame clones, with some not included. There are around 1.1 million clones in the sample; around 78% occur only once, and 0.5% to 0.65% lies in the top ten. There are a few counts of this clone. This clonotype was sampled from a man between 18 and 29 years old in good health. Some clones in this sample may be carry-over from other donors' samples. The material sequenced was memory CD4+ T cells from PBMCs. The subset here: CD45RA-negative fraction. The chain links TRBV28 to TRBJ2-1; D is uncertain. The CDR3 sequence: CASRPSFYNEQFF. DNA of the CDR3: TGTGCCAGCAGACCGAGTTTTTACAATGAGCAGTTCTTC. The variable domain in full, completed from reference TRBV28 and TRBJ2-1, reads DVKVTQSSRYLVKRTGEKVFLECVQDMDHENMFWYRQDPGLGLRLIYFSYDVKMKEKGDIPEGYSVSREKKERFSLILESASTNQTSMYLCASRPSFYNEQFFGPGTRLTVL.